What follows are 32 T cell receptor beta chains derived from one specimen sequenced in a study of ipilimumab plus nivolumab after autologous stem cell transplantation. TCRdb keeps only in-frame clones here, not all; method: immunoSEQ multiplex PCR. The data show 15,000 to 20,000 clones, 81% seen once. The source was PBMCs, collected in a trial of ipilimumab plus nivolumab as post-transplant consolidation. These receptors originate from a male donor with diffuse large B-cell lymphoma.

The chain carries TRBV6-5 and TRBJ2-3; 10 bases align to TRBD2. Trimming at V came to 6 bases and at J to 4 bases, leaving 7 bases not matched to a gene. This CDR3 contains 15 residues. Germline lookup yields CDR1 MNHEY and CDR2 SVGAGI. This CDR3 is CASSPGTSVADTQYF. CDR3 nucleotide sequence: TGTGCCAGCAGCCCAGGGACTAGCGTTGCAGATACGCAGTATTTT.

Details on this clone: The junction departs from the called germline gene at one end, perhaps through a read error. This chain links TRBV9 with TRBJ2-5; TRBD2 agrees at 12 bases. This CDR3 has 17 residues. Germline CDR1 reads SGDLS; CDR2 reads YYNGEE. Written as DNA, the CDR3 is TGTGCCGGCAGCACCCGACTAGCGGGGGTCGGGAAGGAGACCCAGTACTTC. Its translation: CAGSTRLAGVGKETQYF.

The chain uses TRBV28 and TRBJ1-1; D possibly corresponds to TRBD1 (5 bases). V was trimmed by 2 bases and J by 0 bases, leaving 16 bases between them. The germline gives CDR1 MDHEN, CDR2 SYDVKM. The CDR3 consists of 17 residues. The CDR3 reads CASSLGDREYLNTEAFF. The CDR3 region has the DNA TGTGCCAGCAGTTTAGGAGACAGAGAGTATCTGAACACTGAAGCTTTCTTT.

This clone was counted only a few times. The rearrangement links TRBV9 to TRBJ1-3, with D perhaps matching TRBD1 (5 bases). In germline, CDR1 is SGDLS, CDR2 YYNGEE. The CDR3 sequence is 15 residues long. V lost 4 bases and J 3 bases, leaving 14 bases between the germline ends. For the CDR3, the DNA is TGTGCCAGCAGCCCAGGTCCAGGGAGTGGAAACACCATATATTTT. Residues: CASSPGPGSGNTIYF.

V usage is TRBV2 and J usage is TRBJ2-2, with a weak D call TRBD2 (7 bases). V lost 7 bases and J lost 3, with 12 bases in between. The CDR3 totals 14 residues. Germline V gene sequence: CDR1 SNHLY, CDR2 FYNNEI. The CDR3 DNA follows: TGTGCCAGCAAAAAAGGGGGGGACACCGGGGAGCTGTTTTTT. Protein sequence: CASKKGGDTGELFF.

The chain has TRBV7-8 and TRBJ1-6; D not resolved. The CDR3 is 13 residues long. V was pared by 5 bases and J by 6 bases, with 8 bases between. Germline CDR1 SGHVS, CDR2 FQNEAQ. The chain's CDR3 is CASSLSSNSPLHF. In DNA form, the CDR3 reads TGTGCCAGCAGCCTGTCAAGTAATTCACCCCTCCACTTT.

J is TRBJ2-7 and V is TRBV7-9; 7 bases agree with TRBD1. V was clipped by 1 base and J by 0 bases; unmatched bases: 3. Germline V gives CDR1 SEHNR, CDR2 FQNEAQ (reference sequence). The CDR3 contains 15 residues. The CDR3, as DNA: TGTGCCAGCAGCTTAGGCGGACAGGCCTCCTACGAGCAGTACTTC. Encoded protein: CASSLGGQASYEQYF.

The gene calls are TRBV18 and TRBJ1-2, with 10 bases aligning to TRBD1. This CDR3 contains 14 residues. CDR1 is KGHSH and CDR2 is LQKENI in the germline V gene. V lost 3 bases to trimming and J lost 8 bases; unmatched junction nucleotides: 6. The CDR3, as DNA: TGTGCCAGCTCACCTGGACAGGGGGAGGGAGGCTACACCTTC. It codes for CASSPGQGEGGYTF.

The V call is TRBV5-6, the J call TRBJ2-5; the match to TRBD2 covers 14 bases. After removal of 4 bases from V and 2 bases from J, the junction contained 4 bases not matched to a gene. The CDR3 contains 16 residues. Germline assignment: CDR1 SGHDT and CDR2 YYEEEE. The CDR3 region has the DNA TGTGCCAGCAGCCCGAGACTAGCGGGGGGGCAAGAGACCCAGTACTTC. Residues: CASSPRLAGGQETQYF. Drawing the rest from reference TRBV5-6 and TRBJ2-5, the complete variable domain is DAGVTQSPTHLIKTRGQQVTLRCSPKSGHDTVSWYQQALGQGPQFIFQYYEEEERQRGNFPDRFSGHQFPNYSSELNVNALLLGDSALYLCASSPRLAGGQETQYFGPGTRLLVL.

The chain is built from TRBV7-2 and TRBJ2-5, with D unresolved. Trimming stripped 5 bases from V and 5 bases from J, with 15 bases between. This CDR3 contains 14 residues. The V gene's germline CDR1 is SGHTA and CDR2 FQGNSA. For the CDR3, the DNA is TGTGCCAGCAGCCCCTCGGTAGTCGTGGAGACCCAGTACTTC. Its translation: CASSPSVVVETQYF.

The chain combines TRBV7-8 with TRBJ1-5; no reliable D call. Trimming stripped 4 bases from V and 5 bases from J, with 12 bases between. This CDR3 has 14 residues. Germline loops: CDR1 SGHVS, CDR2 FQNEAQ. CDR3 in DNA: TGTGCCAGCAGCTATACGCTAGTGGATCAGCCCCAGCATTTT. It translates to CASSYTLVDQPQHF.

The table lists this clone with a few counts. The gene calls are TRBV4-3 and TRBJ1-4, with 9 bases matching TRBD1. This CDR3 contains 14 residues. Per the germline V gene, CDR1 is LGHNA and CDR2 is YSLEER. Trimming at V came to 4 bases and at J to 8 bases, leaving 5 bases not matched to a gene. DNA of the CDR3: TGCGCCAGCAGCCCCGGGACAGGGAAAGAAAAACTGTTTTTT. This translates into CASSPGTGKEKLFF.

The CDR3 nucleotides read TGTGCCAGCAGATCACAGGTCTCTGGGGCCAACGTCCTGACTTTC. Protein: CASRSQVSGANVLTF. This chain joins TRBV11-2 and TRBJ2-6, with D perhaps TRBD1 (5 bases). The CDR3 contains 15 residues. Germline CDR1 SGHAT, CDR2 FQNNGV. The V and J ends lost 6 bases and 0 bases respectively, with 9 bases between them.

Written as DNA, the CDR3 is TGTGCCTGGAGCGCTTGGGGGGGAGGGAAGGGCAATCAGCCCCAGCATTTT. Residues: CAWSAWGGGKGNQPQHF. J is TRBJ1-5 and V is TRBV30, with D possibly being TRBD1 (5 bases). The CDR3 contains 17 residues. The germline V and J ends were trimmed by 3 bases and 2 bases, with 20 bases remaining between them. CDR1 is GTSNPN and CDR2 is SVGIG in the germline V gene (reference sequence).

The gene calls are TRBV29-1 and TRBJ1-1; TRBD1 matches 12 bases. Germline CDR1 SQVTM, CDR2 ANQGSEA. The CDR3 consists of 13 residues. V was clipped by 6 bases and J by 4 bases; unmatched bases: 3. The CDR3 is CSVGQGAGTEAFF. DNA for the CDR3: TGCAGCGTGGGACAGGGGGCCGGCACTGAAGCTTTCTTT.

V usage is TRBV5-1 and J usage is TRBJ1-2; 7 bases align to TRBD1. CDR1 is SGHRS and CDR2 is YFSETQ in the germline V gene. Germline trimming cut 3 bases from V and 6 bases from J; bases unmatched to any gene: 11. The CDR3 is 15 residues long. CDR3 in DNA: TGCGCCAGCAGCTCCCGAGGTAGGGGGCAGAATGGCTACACCTTC. Its translation is CASSSRGRGQNGYTF.

In its sample, this clone was seen once. Written as DNA, the CDR3 is TGTGCCAGCAGCGCCGCGGGGACACCCAATCGGGCTTTCTTT. Its protein product is CASSAAGTPNRAFF. The V call is TRBV9, the J call TRBJ1-1; weak D call: TRBD1 (6 bases). V was cut by 3 bases and J by 11 bases, with 20 bases left in between. The CDR3 runs to 14 residues. Germline assignment: CDR1 SGDLS and CDR2 YYNGEE.

The chain combines TRBV7-9 with TRBJ1-1; D ambiguous. Between the trimmed V and J ends, which lost 1 base and 7 bases, there was a span of 13 bases. The CDR3 consists of 14 residues. Germline V gene data show CDR1 as SEHNR and CDR2 as FQNEAQ (reference sequence). The CDR3 is CASSLVRRLGEAFF. The CDR3, as DNA: TGTGCCAGCAGCTTAGTACGCCGACTGGGTGAAGCTTTCTTT.

The rearrangement joins TRBV2 to TRBJ1-2, with D hard to call. V lost 8 bases, J lost 8 bases, and 18 bases lay in between. The CDR3 sequence is 13 residues long. Per germline, CDR1 SNHLY and CDR2 FYNNEI. The CDR3: CASHENPPSGYTF. In nucleotides, the CDR3 is TGTGCCAGCCATGAAAATCCTCCGTCAGGCTACACCTTC.

CDR3 coding DNA: TGTGCCACGCTCCCCTTTGCCGCCTCAGATACGCAGTATTTT. This sequence encodes CATLPFAASDTQYF. The V gene is TRBV7-8, the J gene TRBJ2-3; D is uncertain. Trimming left V 10 bases short and J 4 bases short, with 18 bases between. The germline V gene encodes CDR1 SGHVS and CDR2 FQNEAQ. This CDR3 contains 14 residues.

In the case of this clone: A far larger clone is one base from this, pointing to a likely read error. The V call is TRBV6-1, the J call TRBJ2-5; 7 bases are a match to TRBD2. The CDR3 sequence is 17 residues long. Germline values: CDR1 MNHNS, CDR2 SASEGT. The V segment lost 3 bases and the J segment 0 bases; nucleotides outside the gene matches: 10. CDR3: CASSEDGQGGYQETQYF. The CDR3 nucleotides read TGTGCCAGCAGTGAGGATGGGCAGGGAGGGTACCAAGAGACCCAGTACTTC.

The V gene is TRBV5-4, the J gene TRBJ2-1; D gene ambiguous. CDR1 is SGHNT and CDR2 is YYREEE in the germline V gene (reference sequence). The CDR3 length is 14 residues. The V and J ends lost 4 bases and 4 bases respectively, with 12 bases between them. CDR3 sequence (DNA): TGTGCCAGCAGCATTAGTGATACGTACAATGAGCAGTTCTTC. This translates into CASSISDTYNEQFF. Full variable domain (outside the CDR3, taken from reference TRBV5-4 and TRBJ2-1): ETGVTQSPTHLIKTRGQQVTLRCSSQSGHNTVSWYQQALGQGPQFIFQYYREEENGRGNFPPRFSGLQFPNYSSELNVNALELDDSALYLCASSISDTYNEQFFGPGTRLTVL.

The V gene is TRBV7-3, the J gene TRBJ1-1; D gene unclear. This CDR3 contains 14 residues. V was trimmed by 3 bases and J by 4 bases, leaving 12 bases between them. Germline CDR1 and CDR2: SGHTA and FQGTGA. CDR3 nucleotides: TGTGCCAGCAGCTTCGACGGGGAGGTCACTGAAGCTTTCTTT. Amino acids: CASSFDGEVTEAFF.

V gene TRBV19 combines with J gene TRBJ1-5, with 8 bases identical to TRBD1. Germline CDR1 and CDR2: LNHDA and SQIVND (reference sequence). CDR3 length: 14 amino acids. J gave up 6 bases and V 4 bases, and 5 bases lay outside the gene matches. The CDR3 region has the DNA TGTGCCAGTAGTAGACAGGGGTACGGTCAGCCCCAGCATTTT. Translation: CASSRQGYGQPQHF.

This clone was seen once. V and J are TRBV6-1 and TRBJ2-7; 7 nucleotides align to TRBD2. J gave up 0 bases and V 4 bases, and 9 bases lay outside the gene matches. The CDR3 has 16 residues. Germline-derived CDR1 and CDR2 are MNHNS and SASEGT. The CDR3 sequence is CASSVQVGRASYEQYF. DNA for the CDR3: TGTGCCAGCAGTGTGCAGGTTGGGAGGGCCTCCTACGAGCAGTACTTC.

The V call is TRBV7-2, the J call TRBJ2-5, with D perhaps TRBD2 (6 bases). This CDR3 is built from 12 residues. Per germline, CDR1 SGHTA and CDR2 FQGNSA. Trimming removed 4 bases from V and 7 bases from J, with 10 bases in between. For the CDR3, the DNA is TGTGCCAGCAGCTCCGGAGGGAGGACCCAGTACTTC. As protein: CASSSGGRTQYF.

J is TRBJ2-5 and V is TRBV15; 7 bases align to TRBD2. The germline gives CDR1 LNHNV, CDR2 YYDKDF (reference sequence). J lost 4 bases, V lost 0 bases, and 5 bases had no gene match. The CDR3 runs to 15 residues. The CDR3 DNA reads as TGTGCCACCAGCAGAGATGGGGGGGAAGCAGAGACCCAGTACTTC. Residues: CATSRDGGEAETQYF.

DNA for the CDR3: TGTGCCAGCAGATTACAGGGCGGCTCACCCCTCCACTTT. Translated, it gives CASRLQGGSPLHF. The chain recombines TRBV6-5 with TRBJ1-6; weak D call: TRBD1 (6 bases). Trimming took 6 bases from V and 10 from J, leaving 13 bases between them. Per germline, CDR1 MNHEY and CDR2 SVGAGI. This CDR3 is built from 13 residues.

This chain's CDR3 is CASSRGTGETQYF. The CDR3 nucleotides are TGCGCCAGCAGCCGTGGGACAGGAGAGACCCAGTACTTC. The J gene is TRBJ2-5, the V gene TRBV10-1, with 8 bases identical to TRBD1. The junction had 4 bases not matched to a gene; V was cut back by 6 bases and J by 4 bases. CDR1 is WNHNN and CDR2 is SYGVQD in the germline V gene (reference sequence). This CDR3 region has 13 residues.

The chain links TRBV10-2 to TRBJ1-2; tentatively, D is TRBD1 (5 bases). This CDR3 has 12 residues. Germline CDR1 WSHSY, CDR2 SAAADI. V was cut by 5 bases and J by 4 bases, with 8 bases left in between. DNA of the CDR3: TGCGCCAGCAGTCGGGACGGCTATGGCTACACCTTC. Its translation is CASSRDGYGYTF.

In its sample, this clone ranks as medium-sized. Other DNA variants within this sample encode the same CDR3. This rearrangement joins TRBV27 to TRBJ2-7; D not resolved. Germline values: CDR1 MNHEY, CDR2 SMNVEV (reference sequence). V gave up 2 bases and J gave up 2 bases, with 7 bases separating them. The CDR3 extends over 13 amino acids. For the CDR3, the DNA is TGTGCCAGCAGTTTAGGACCCACCTACGAGCAGTACTTC. Amino acid sequence: CASSLGPTYEQYF.

V usage is TRBV2 and J usage is TRBJ1-1; 7 nucleotides agree with TRBD1. Germline V gene sequence: CDR1 SNHLY, CDR2 FYNNEI. J gave up 5 bases and V 4 bases, and 10 bases lay outside the gene matches. This CDR3 has 15 residues. The CDR3 reads CASSVLGGADTEAFF. In nucleotides, the CDR3 is TGTGCCAGCAGTGTGTTAGGGGGCGCGGATACTGAAGCTTTCTTT.